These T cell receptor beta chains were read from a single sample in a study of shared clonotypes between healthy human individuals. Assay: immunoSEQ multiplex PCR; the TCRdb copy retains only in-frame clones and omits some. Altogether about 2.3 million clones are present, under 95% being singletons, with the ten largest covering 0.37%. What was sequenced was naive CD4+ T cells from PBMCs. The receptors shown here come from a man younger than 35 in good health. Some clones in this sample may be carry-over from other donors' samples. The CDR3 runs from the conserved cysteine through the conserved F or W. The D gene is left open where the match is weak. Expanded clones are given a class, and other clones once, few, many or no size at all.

CASSTSGRQTQYF TGTGCCAGCAGCACTAGCGGGAGGCAGACCCAGTACTTC TRBJ2-5 TRBD2 . TRBV28
CASSVASARLHETQYF TGTGCCAGCAGCGTAGCGTCGGCTAGGCTTCACGAGACCCAGTACTTC TRBJ2-5 . . TRBV9
CASSYSTGDTQYF TGTGCCAGCAGTTACTCGACGGGAGATACGCAGTATTTT TRBJ2-3 . . TRBV6-5
CASSPPTSGSTDTQYF TGTGCCAGCTCACCACCCACTAGCGGCTCCACAGATACGCAGTATTTT TRBJ2-3 TRBD2 . TRBV18
CASSRKETQYF TGTGCCAGCTCGAGGAAGGAGACCCAGTACTTC TRBJ2-5 . . TRBV6-6
CATSRDPVLIPEQYF TGTGCCACCAGCAGAGATCCGGTCCTCATTCCCGAGCAGTACTTC TRBJ2-7 . . TRBV15
CASSHRDRVPFF TGTGCCAGCAGCCACCGGGACAGGGTGCCTTTCTTT TRBJ1-1 TRBD1 . TRBV6-5
CASSGSFADTQYF TGTGCCAGTAGCGGGAGTTTCGCCGATACGCAGTATTTT TRBJ2-3 . . TRBV19
CASSDTRTANEKLFF TGTGCCAGCAGTGATACCCGTACAGCTAATGAAAAACTGTTTTTT TRBJ1-4 . . TRBV25-1
CASSPQGNYGYTF TGTGCCAGCAGTCCACAGGGGAACTATGGCTACACCTTC TRBJ1-2 TRBD1 . TRBV27
CATKPASGSLREQFF TGTGCCACGAAGCCAGCTAGCGGGAGTCTACGTGAGCAGTTCTTC TRBJ2-1 TRBD2 . TRBV15
CASSLGQPRTDTQYF TGCGCCAGCAGCTTGGGACAGCCGCGCACAGATACGCAGTATTTT TRBJ2-3 . . TRBV5-1
CAWRRVSAGGLSYNEQFF TGTGCCTGGAGGAGGGTAAGCGCGGGAGGCCTCTCCTACAATGAGCAGTTCTTC TRBJ2-1 TRBD2 . TRBV30
CASSGQGRGQPQHF TGTGCCAGCAGTGGACAGGGACGGGGTCAGCCCCAGCATTTT TRBJ1-5 TRBD1 . TRBV6-1
CASARQGRNTEAFF TGTGCCAGCGCCCGACAGGGGCGGAACACTGAAGCTTTCTTT TRBJ1-1 TRBD1 . TRBV2
CASSQRQFYEQYF TGCGCCAGCAGCCAAAGACAGTTTTACGAGCAGTACTTC TRBJ2-7 . . TRBV4-3
CASLAGYSYNEQFF TGTGCCAGCCTAGCGGGCTACTCCTACAATGAGCAGTTCTTC TRBJ2-1 TRBD2 . TRBV7-9
CASSEGGVQPQHF TGTGCCAGCAGTGAGGGGGGGGTTCAGCCCCAGCATTTT TRBJ1-5 . . TRBV6-1
CAWSVGGVDTQYF TGTGCCTGGAGTGTAGGAGGGGTCGATACGCAGTATTTT TRBJ2-3 . once TRBV30
CASSPRDRALTDTQYF TGTGCCAGTAGTCCGCGAGACAGGGCCCTCACAGATACGCAGTATTTT TRBJ2-3 TRBD1 . TRBV19
CATDRAGQLTEAFF TGTGCCACGGATCGTGCCGGGCAGCTAACTGAAGCTTTCTTT TRBJ1-1 . . TRBV28
CASIKPGSSGNTIYF TGTGCCAGCATCAAACCGGGTTCCTCTGGAAACACCATATATTTT TRBJ1-3 . . TRBV6-5
CASSALTRTGGASETQYF TGTGCCAGCAGTGCCCTCACCAGGACAGGGGGCGCGTCGGAGACCCAGTACTTC TRBJ2-5 TRBD1 . TRBV25-1
CASSVGPSGARETQYF TGTGCCAGCAGCGTAGGACCTAGCGGAGCACGGGAGACCCAGTACTTC TRBJ2-5 TRBD2 . TRBV9
CASRKQVGELFF TGTGCCAGCAGGAAACAGGTCGGGGAGCTGTTTTTT TRBJ2-2 . once TRBV6-1
CASSGRGTNEKLFF TGTGCCAGCAGTGGAAGGGGGACTAATGAAAAACTGTTTTTT TRBJ1-4 . . TRBV6-1
CASTPASDYNEQFF TGTGCCAGTACGCCGGCTAGCGATTACAATGAGCAGTTCTTC TRBJ2-1 . . TRBV25-1
CASSARGAGAGELFF TGTGCCAGTAGTGCTCGGGGAGCGGGAGCCGGGGAGCTGTTTTTT TRBJ2-2 TRBD2 . TRBV19
CAWSPELGRNTEAFF TGTGCCTGGAGTCCCGAATTGGGGAGGAACACTGAAGCTTTCTTT TRBJ1-1 . . TRBV30
CASSLRDRGNTEAFF TGCGCCAGCAGCCTGCGGGACAGGGGGAACACTGAAGCTTTCTTT TRBJ1-1 TRBD1 few TRBV5-1
CASEPGYTDTQYF TGTGCCAGCGAACCGGGGTACACAGATACGCAGTATTTT TRBJ2-3 . . TRBV6-1
CASSPRTSGSEQFF TGTGCCAGCAGCCCACGGACTAGCGGGAGCGAGCAGTTCTTC TRBJ2-1 TRBD2 . TRBV9
CASSHSGRGPNEQFF TGTGCCAGCAGCCATAGCGGGAGAGGGCCCAATGAGCAGTTCTTC TRBJ2-1 TRBD2 . TRBV5-4
CASGPYYGYTF TGTGCCAGCGGGCCATACTATGGCTACACCTTC TRBJ1-2 . . TRBV28
CASLLAGGQDTQYF TGTGCCAGCCTTTTAGCGGGAGGGCAAGATACGCAGTATTTT TRBJ2-3 TRBD2 . TRBV6-1
CASSDRGGSDGYTF TGTGCCAGCAGTGATCGCGGGGGTTCCGATGGCTACACCTTC TRBJ1-2 . . TRBV2
CASSNSVRQGRGENGYTF TGTGCCAGCAGCAATTCCGTCCGACAGGGACGAGGGGAGAATGGCTACACCTTC TRBJ1-2 . . TRBV21-1
CASSRQNSYEQYF TGTGCCAGCAGTAGACAGAACTCCTACGAGCAGTACTTC TRBJ2-7 . . TRBV27
CASSRTVYNEQFF TGTGCCAGTAGTAGAACGGTTTACAATGAGCAGTTCTTC TRBJ2-1 . . TRBV19
CASSLYDSRLGTEAFF TGTGCCAGCTCTCTTTATGATAGCCGACTGGGCACTGAAGCTTTCTTT TRBJ1-1 . once TRBV7-8
CASSPQVRGETEAFF TGTGCCAGCAGCCCCCAAGTACGGGGGGAGACTGAAGCTTTCTTT TRBJ1-1 . . TRBV9
CASSLTGGRAGANVLTF TGTGCCAGCAGCCTAACAGGGGGCAGGGCTGGGGCCAACGTCCTGACTTTC TRBJ2-6 TRBD1 . TRBV7-6
CASTQGQPRGELFF TGTGCCAGCACTCAGGGCCAACCTCGAGGGGAGCTGTTTTTT TRBJ2-2 . . TRBV6-6